Shown below are 13 T cell receptor beta chains from a single sample sequenced in a study of T-cell reconstitution after alpha-beta-depleted transplantation in children. Using unique molecular identifiers, the investigators prepared the TCRbeta library. TCRdb itself ran the PCR reads through MiXCR, one entry per CDR3 protein. In the table there are some 440,000 distinct CDR3 sequences, 15% to 20% of which are singletons. Sequences were derived from PBMCs, mostly from graft donor cells, sampled 360 days after TCRalphabeta/CD19-depleted stem cell transplant. The source of these receptors is a boy under three years old who had a stem cell transplant for Wiskott-Aldrich syndrome, so the T cells may come from the graft donor.

The V call is TRBV3-1, the J call TRBJ2-1; the D is unclear. V was shortened by 1 base and J by 5 bases, with 9 bases between the two germline ends. CDR1 is LGHDT, CDR2 YNNKEL, per germline (reference sequence). The CDR3 is 14 residues long. The CDR3 nucleotides read TGTGCCAGCAGCCAAGCTACTGTCCACAATGAGCAGTTCTTC. Residues: CASSQATVHNEQFF.

Many counts were recorded for this clonotype. J is TRBJ2-7 and V is TRBV4-3, with 11 bases lining up with TRBD1. The CDR3 runs 14 residues. V was clipped by 3 bases and J by 3 bases; unmatched bases: 1. Germline V gives CDR1 LGHNA, CDR2 YSLEER. CDR3 region: CASSQDRGLYEQYF. The CDR3 DNA is TGCGCCAGCAGCCAGGACAGGGGGCTCTACGAGCAGTACTTC.

There are a few counts of this clonotype. V and J are TRBV4-2 and TRBJ1-5; D ambiguous. Germline V CDR1 and CDR2: LGHNA, YNFKEQ. The CDR3 consists of 18 residues. Trimming took 4 bases from V and 1 from J, leaving 20 bases between them. The DNA for the CDR3 is TGTGCCAGCAGCCTCGTGCCTATATTCCTCGAGAGCAATCAGCCCCAGCATTTT. Amino acid sequence: CASSLVPIFLESNQPQHF.

V and J are TRBV11-2 and TRBJ2-1; 8 bases fit TRBD1. This CDR3 is 13 amino acids long. CDR1 and CDR2 from the germline V gene are SGHAT and FQNNGV. J was trimmed by 9 bases and V by 3 bases; bases with no gene match: 4. CDR3 sequence reads: CASSLTGAGEQFF. In DNA form, the CDR3 reads TGTGCCAGCAGCTTGACAGGGGCAGGTGAGCAGTTCTTC. Together with reference TRBV11-2 and TRBJ2-1, the CDR3 gives the full variable domain: EAGVAQSPRYKIIEKRQSVAFWCNPISGHATLYWYQQILGQGPKLLIQFQNNGVVDDSQLPKDRFSAERLKGVDSTLKIQPAKLEDSAVYLCASSLTGAGEQFFGPGTRLTVL.

The sample holds a few counts of this clonotype. The chain recombines TRBV7-6 with TRBJ2-2, with 10 bases matching TRBD1. CDR3 length: 16 residues. The germline CDR1 and CDR2 sequences are SGHVS and FNYEAQ. With V trimmed by 1 base and J by 6 bases, 5 bases remained unmatched. CDR3 loop: CASSLGQGAIPGELFF. Written as DNA, the CDR3 is TGTGCCAGCAGCTTAGGACAGGGGGCGATCCCCGGGGAGCTGTTTTTT.

The chain joins TRBV11-2 to TRBJ2-5; 10 nucleotides line up with TRBD1. This CDR3 contains 20 residues. The J segment lost 5 bases and the V segment lost 1 base, leaving 19 bases of the junction unmatched. Germline CDR1 reads SGHAT; CDR2 reads FQNNGV. The CDR3, as DNA: TGTGCCAGCAGCTTAGGATCCGGGACAGGGGAACTTAGCACGAGGGAGACCCAGTACTTC. This codes for CASSLGSGTGELSTRETQYF.

The V gene is TRBV7-6, the J gene TRBJ2-1; TRBD1 matches 9 bases. This CDR3 region has 16 residues. J was trimmed by 7 bases and V by 0 bases; bases with no gene match: 7. Germline CDR1 is SGHVS and CDR2 is FNYEAQ. CDR3 residues: CASSLAYRGRENEQFF. The CDR3 DNA sequence: TGTGCCAGCAGCTTAGCTTACAGGGGGCGTGAGAATGAGCAGTTCTTC.

The genes are TRBV29-1 and TRBJ2-1; D is possibly TRBD2 (5 bases). The length of the CDR3 is 13 residues. V was shortened by 8 bases and J by 7 bases, with 18 bases between the two germline ends. Germline V lookup: CDR1 SQVTM, CDR2 ANQGSEA. For the CDR3, the DNA is TGCAGCCCTAGCCGGCAGGATACGAATGAGCAGTTCTTC. It codes for CSPSRQDTNEQFF.

The rearrangement links TRBV12-3 or TRBV12-4 to TRBJ2-7; the D gene is possibly TRBD2 (5 bases). CDR3 size: 14 residues. V was cut by 2 bases and J by 3 bases, with 11 bases left in between. The CDR3 region has the DNA TGTGCCAGCAGTTTATCAGGACTGGGCTACGAGCAGTACTTC. Translated: CASSLSGLGYEQYF.

This chain links TRBV5-1 with TRBJ2-2, with TRBD1 matching 8 bases. CDR3 length equals 15 residues. The trim removed 0 bases at V and 9 bases at J, leaving 7 bases unmatched. The V gene's germline CDR1 is SGHRS and CDR2 YFSETQ. The DNA for the CDR3 is TGCGCCAGCAGCTTGGACTGGACAGGGACCTGGGAGCTGTTTTTT. It codes for CASSLDWTGTWELFF. The whole variable domain, remainder taken from reference TRBV5-1 and TRBJ2-2, is KAGVTQTPRYLIKTRGQQVTLSCSPISGHRSVSWYQQTPGQGLQFLFEYFSETQRNKGNFPGRFSGRQFSNSRSEMNVSTLELGDSALYLCASSLDWTGTWELFFGEGSRLTVL.

The chain joins TRBV3-1 to TRBJ2-6; no clear D. The V gene's germline CDR1 is LGHDT and CDR2 YNNKEL (reference sequence). The length of the CDR3 is 14 residues. V shed 6 bases and J shed 0 bases, with 6 bases lying between them. The CDR3 sequence is CASRQLSGANVLTF. CDR3 DNA sequence: TGTGCCAGCAGACAACTCTCTGGGGCCAACGTCCTGACTTTC.

The chain joins TRBV12-3 or TRBV12-4 to TRBJ1-1, with D possibly matching TRBD1 (5 bases). V dropped 2 bases and J dropped 5 bases, with 12 bases sitting between them. The length of the CDR3 is 14 residues. CDR3: CASSLRGEGTEAFF. The DNA for the CDR3 is TGTGCCAGCAGTTTAAGGGGAGAGGGAACTGAAGCTTTCTTT.

This clonotype was seen repeatedly, ten times or more. The rearrangement joins TRBV29-1 to TRBJ1-1; D remains ambiguous. V dropped 3 bases and J dropped 2 bases, with 7 bases sitting between them. CDR3 length: 12 amino acids. CDR1 is SQVTM and CDR2 is ANQGSEA in the germline V gene. CDR3 sequence (DNA): TGCAGCGTTGACCGACTTAACACTGAAGCTTTCTTT. Residues: CSVDRLNTEAFF.